These T cell receptor beta chains were read from a single sample in a study of beta chain features in type 1 diabetes. The method was immunoSEQ multiplex PCR; TCRdb's version includes in-frame clones alone and lacks a portion of them. Of 550,000 to 850,000 clones listed, around an eighth are singletons. Material for sequencing was naive CD4+ T cells from blood. These TCRs come from a man younger than 35 with type 1 diabetes. Each CDR3 is given with its conserved first and last residue. A D gene is named only where the DNA matches it firmly. Expanded clones get a size class; other rows say once, few or many, or leave the size out.

D	V	size	J	CDR3	DNA
.	TRBV2	few	TRBJ2-5	CASSVSTGTQETQYF	TGTGCCAGCAGTGTTTCCACAGGGACCCAAGAGACCCAGTACTTC
.	TRBV15	few	TRBJ2-1	CGSRQGGMNEQFF	TGTGGATCGCGTCAGGGGGGTATGAATGAGCAGTTCTTC
TRBD1	TRBV28	.	TRBJ2-7	CASSYPRDSYEQYF	TGTGCCAGCAGTTACCCGAGGGACAGCTACGAGCAGTACTTC
.	TRBV4-1	few	TRBJ2-7	CASSQATGQGDYEQYF	TGCGCCAGCAGCCAAGCGACGGGACAAGGGGACTACGAGCAGTACTTC
.	TRBV5-1	.	TRBJ2-2	CASSPDSNTGELFF	TGCGCCAGCAGCCCGGACAGTAACACCGGGGAGCTGTTTTTT
TRBD2	TRBV30	.	TRBJ2-3	CAWGASGDTDTQYF	TGTGCCTGGGGGGCTAGCGGGGACACAGATACGCAGTATTTT
TRBD2	TRBV4-2	.	TRBJ2-1	CASSRTGTSGINEQFF	TGTGCCAGCAGCCGTACCGGGACTAGCGGAATCAATGAGCAGTTCTTC
.	TRBV18	.	TRBJ2-1	CASSPRGQGRTYNEQFF	TGTGCCAGCTCACCACGAGGCCAAGGGAGGACTTACAATGAGCAGTTCTTC
.	TRBV2	.	TRBJ1-1	CAIDTGPQVNTEAFF	TGTGCCATTGACACAGGACCCCAAGTGAACACTGAAGCTTTCTTT
TRBD1	TRBV5-4	.	TRBJ2-2	CASSSRDRGAGELFF	TGTGCCAGCAGCTCCCGGGACAGGGGGGCCGGGGAGCTGTTTTTT
.	TRBV29-1	.	TRBJ1-2	CSVGGGANYGYTF	TGCAGCGTTGGTGGCGGAGCTAACTATGGCTACACCTTC
.	TRBV30	.	TRBJ1-5	CAWSVTRGVAQPQHF	TGTGCCTGGAGTGTAACAAGAGGGGTGGCTCAGCCCCAGCATTTT
TRBD1	TRBV10-3	.	TRBJ1-5	CAISVDRVNQPQHF	TGTGCCATCAGCGTGGACAGGGTGAATCAGCCCCAGCATTTT